Below are 30 T cell receptor beta chains sequenced from a single sample in a study of blood T cell repertoires in COVID-19. Using immunoSEQ multiplex PCR, the repertoire was profiled, and TCRdb retains in-frame clones only, with some absent. The sample records under 450,000 clones, 81% being singletons. Material for sequencing was peripheral blood. The receptors come from a human donor with acute or convalescent COVID-19. The donor label of this sample is uncertain.

The rearrangement joins TRBV28 to TRBJ1-6; D remains unclear. The V end lost 3 bases, the J end lost 0 bases, and 9 bases lay between the germline ends. From germline, CDR1 is MDHEN and CDR2 SYDVKM. The CDR3 spans 16 residues. CDR3 DNA sequence: TGTGCCAGCAGTTTCCGGTCGAGCTCCTATAATTCACCCCTCCACTTT. It is translated as CASSFRSSSYNSPLHF.

This chain connects TRBV6-5 to TRBJ2-1, with 7 bases matching TRBD2. This CDR3 contains 14 residues. Trimming took 2 bases from V and 8 from J; bases not matched to a gene: 6. The germline V gene encodes CDR1 MNHEY and CDR2 SVGAGI. This CDR3 reads CASSYVSGRDEQFF. CDR3 coding DNA: TGTGCCAGCAGTTACGTATCGGGGAGGGATGAGCAGTTCTTC.

The CDR3 region is CASGSGQSNQPQHF. The CDR3 DNA is TGTGCCAGCGGGTCGGGACAGAGTAATCAGCCCCAGCATTTT. J is TRBJ1-5 and V is TRBV27; 7 bases map to TRBD1. The V gene end was trimmed by 8 bases and the J gene end by 4 bases; junction bases not matched to a gene: 8. CDR3 size: 14 residues. Looked up from germline, CDR1 is MNHEY and CDR2 is SMNVEV (reference sequence).

The rearrangement links TRBV23-1 to TRBJ2-5; D might be TRBD2 (6 bases). TRBV23-1 is recorded as an ORF, its role being uncertain. V gave up 4 bases and J gave up 4 bases, with 19 bases separating them. This CDR3 comprises 16 residues. The CDR3 here is CASSLLGRFWGETQYF. CDR3 DNA: TGCGCCAGCAGTCTTTTGGGGAGGTTTTGGGGAGAGACCCAGTACTTC.

This clone was observed a few times. This chain links TRBV7-8 with TRBJ1-2; tentatively, D is TRBD1 (5 bases). The V gene's germline CDR1 is SGHVS and CDR2 FQNEAQ. The CDR3 runs to 14 residues. V lost 0 bases and J lost 5, with 10 bases in between. The CDR3 loop is CASSLAGRQYGYTF. The CDR3 DNA reads TGTGCCAGCAGCTTAGCGGGAAGACAGTATGGCTACACCTTC.

This chain joins TRBV7-9 and TRBJ1-1; maybe TRBD1 (5 bases). V gave up 7 bases and J gave up 11 bases, with 17 bases separating them. The CDR3 extends over 12 amino acids. Germline CDR1 SEHNR, CDR2 FQNEAQ (reference sequence). In DNA, the CDR3 is TGTGCCAGCAACCTAGTAGGGGTCGGGGCTTTCTTT. Its translation is CASNLVGVGAFF.

There are a few counts of this clone. This sequence joins TRBV18 and TRBJ1-1, with TRBD1 identical over 10 bases. Germline assignment: CDR1 KGHSH and CDR2 LQKENI. This CDR3 is built from 16 residues. V lost 6 bases and J lost 1; bases outside the gene matches: 8. The chain's CDR3 is CASSPDRGTQNTEAFF. The CDR3 DNA follows: TGTGCCAGCTCCCCGGACAGGGGGACGCAGAACACTGAAGCTTTCTTT.

This clone came up once. The gene calls are TRBV4-2 and TRBJ2-6; D not certain. V was cut by 1 base and J by 0 bases, with 4 bases left in between. Looked up from germline, CDR1 is LGHNA and CDR2 is YNFKEQ. The CDR3 sequence is 15 residues long. CDR3 nucleotide sequence: TGTGCCAGCAGCCAAGGCAGCTCTGGGGCCAACGTCCTGACTTTC. Translating it yields CASSQGSSGANVLTF.

The V call is TRBV11-2, the J call TRBJ2-6, with TRBD2 identical over 7 bases. V shed 4 bases, J shed 1 base, and the junction held 4 bases outside the gene matches. CDR1 and CDR2 (germline): SGHAT, FQNNGV. This CDR3 spans 16 amino acids. In DNA form, the CDR3 reads TGTGCCAGCAGCTCCGGGCGGGGGTCTGGGGCCAACGTCCTGACTTTC. It yields the protein CASSSGRGSGANVLTF.

This chain connects TRBV27 to TRBJ2-2, with 11 bases that match TRBD2. Per the germline V gene, CDR1 is MNHEY and CDR2 is SMNVEV (reference sequence). The trim removed 3 bases at V and 8 bases at J, leaving 11 bases unmatched. CDR3 size: 17 residues. The CDR3 is CASSFSPGLAVTGELFF. In DNA, the CDR3 is TGTGCCAGCAGTTTTTCTCCGGGACTAGCGGTAACTGGGGAGCTGTTTTTT.

V usage is TRBV3-1 (or the pseudogene TRBV3-2) and J usage is TRBJ2-7, with 7 bases aligning to TRBD1. V lost 1 base to trimming and J lost 6 bases; unmatched junction nucleotides: 12. CDR3 length equals 16 residues. Germline V CDR1 and CDR2: LGHDT, YNNKEL (reference sequence). As DNA, the CDR3 is TGTGCCAGCAGCCAAGTTACGACAGGGAAGCGGTCCGAGCAGTACTTC. Translated: CASSQVTTGKRSEQYF.

The chain carries TRBV15 and TRBJ1-6; D is uncertain. This CDR3 spans 16 amino acids. In germline, CDR1 is LNHNV, CDR2 YYDKDF (reference sequence). Between the trimmed V and J ends, which lost 0 bases and 2 bases, there was a span of 8 bases. This chain's CDR3 is CATSRDGTAYNSPLHF. CDR3 nucleotide sequence: TGTGCCACCAGCAGAGACGGAACAGCCTATAATTCACCCCTCCACTTT.

V gene TRBV11-2 combines with J gene TRBJ1-1, with 9 bases matching TRBD1. Trimming cost V 0 bases and J 7 bases; bases outside gene matches: 6. This CDR3 contains 15 residues. CDR1 is SGHAT, CDR2 FQNNGV, per germline. CDR3 DNA: TGTGCCAGCAGCTTAGATGGGACAGGGATGGATGAAGCTTTCTTT. It yields the protein CASSLDGTGMDEAFF.

V usage is TRBV10-3 and J usage is TRBJ1-3; tentatively, D is TRBD1 (6 bases). The CDR3 is 14 residues long. From germline, CDR1 is ENHRY and CDR2 SYGVKD. V dropped 3 bases and J dropped 5 bases, with 11 bases sitting between them. This chain's CDR3 is CAISDTGQRNTIYF. For the CDR3, the DNA is TGTGCCATCAGTGATACGGGACAACGAAACACCATATATTTT.

The chain couples TRBV4-2 to TRBJ2-1, with 9 bases lining up with TRBD2. Unmatched junction bases numbered 18, after V lost 0 bases and J lost 15 bases. CDR1 and CDR2 from the germline V gene are LGHNA and YNFKEQ. The length of the CDR3 is 17 residues. CDR3: CASSQERIAGVRGLPFF. Here the CDR3 DNA reads TGTGCCAGCAGCCAAGAGAGGATAGCGGGAGTTCGGGGACTCCCGTTCTTC.

The chain has TRBV7-9 and TRBJ1-2; D is possibly TRBD1 (5 bases). Germline V gene data show CDR1 as SEHNR and CDR2 as FQNEAQ (reference sequence). V dropped 5 bases and J dropped 4 bases, with 17 bases sitting between them. The CDR3 runs 15 residues. The CDR3: CASSPGPTVSYGYTF. In DNA, the CDR3 is TGTGCCAGCAGCCCTGGCCCGACAGTTTCCTATGGCTACACCTTC.

As concerns this clone: A much bigger clone sits one base away, suggesting this may be a read error. This sample also contains other DNA sequences that code for the same CDR3. The rearrangement joins TRBV6-5 to TRBJ1-5, with 7 bases aligning to TRBD1. CDR1 and CDR2 from the germline V gene are MNHEY and SVGAGI. The V gene end was trimmed by 6 bases and the J gene end by 6 bases; junction bases not matched to a gene: 8. This CDR3 is 14 amino acids long. CDR3 sequence (DNA): TGTGCCAGCAGCCGACAGGGTTTGGGTCAGCCCCAGCATTTT. Translated, it gives CASSRQGLGQPQHF.

The chain employs TRBV7-9 and TRBJ2-1; possibly TRBD2 for D (5 bases). V lost 5 bases and J 1 base, leaving 15 bases between the germline ends. The length of the CDR3 is 16 residues. Germline V lookup: CDR1 SEHNR, CDR2 FQNEAQ (reference sequence). The CDR3 sequence is CASSRSGAASYNEQFF. DNA of the CDR3: TGTGCCAGCAGCCGTTCCGGAGCGGCTTCCTACAATGAGCAGTTCTTC.

A few counts support this clone. The genes are TRBV4-1 and TRBJ1-2, with 7 bases lining up with TRBD1. This CDR3 spans 14 amino acids. Trimming cost V 1 base and J 3 bases; bases outside gene matches: 2. CDR1 and CDR2 (germline): MGHRA, YSYEKL. CDR3 sequence: CASSQGTGDYGYTF. The DNA for the CDR3 is TGCGCCAGCAGCCAAGGGACAGGAGACTATGGCTACACCTTC.

The V call is TRBV18, the J call TRBJ1-1; weak D call: TRBD1 (6 bases). The length of the CDR3 is 14 residues. Trimming cost V 0 bases and J 6 bases, with 11 bases left between them. From germline, CDR1 is KGHSH and CDR2 LQKENI. Written as DNA, the CDR3 is TGTGCCAGCTCACCACCGACAGGAGTACCTGAAGCTTTCTTT. Its protein is CASSPPTGVPEAFF.

V usage is TRBV30 and J usage is TRBJ2-3; TRBD2 agrees at 15 bases. The CDR3 loop spans 17 amino acids. J was trimmed by 4 bases and V by 1 base; bases with no gene match: 6. Germline values: CDR1 GTSNPN, CDR2 SVGIG (reference sequence). DNA for the CDR3: TGTGCCTGGAGTGGGGGACTAGCGGGGGGAAGGGCAGATACGCAGTATTTT. Its translation: CAWSGGLAGGRADTQYF.

This chain connects TRBV9 to TRBJ2-2, with 10 bases aligning to TRBD1. Germline trimming cut 3 bases from V and 5 bases from J; bases unmatched to any gene: 7. CDR1 is SGDLS, CDR2 YYNGEE, per germline. The CDR3 is 16 amino acids. This chain's CDR3 is CASSAGTGERTGELFF. DNA of the CDR3: TGTGCCAGCAGCGCCGGGACAGGGGAAAGGACCGGGGAGCTGTTTTTT. The full variable domain, with the rest looked up from reference TRBV9 and TRBJ2-2, is DSGVTQTPKHLITATGQRVTLRCSPRSGDLSVYWYQQSLDQGLQFLIQYYNGEERAKGNILERFSAQQFPDLHSELNLSSLELGDSALYFCASSAGTGERTGELFFGEGSRLTVL.

This chain connects TRBV11-2 to TRBJ2-5; 11 positions match TRBD1. V dropped 5 bases and J dropped 4; count of bases not matched to a gene: 6. The CDR3 length is 15 residues. Germline assignment: CDR1 SGHAT and CDR2 FQNNGV. Written as DNA, the CDR3 is TGTGCCAGCAGCCTCGGGACAGGGGGGGGAGAGACCCAGTACTTC. This encodes CASSLGTGGGETQYF.

V is TRBV4-1 and J is TRBJ1-2, with 8 positions matching TRBD1. There are 15 residues in the CDR3. CDR1 and CDR2 from the germline V gene are MGHRA and YSYEKL. Trimming took 1 base from V and 2 from J; bases not matched to a gene: 3. The CDR3 here is CASSQGTGTNYGYTF. CDR3 bases: TGCGCCAGCAGCCAAGGGACAGGGACCAACTATGGCTACACCTTC.

This sequence joins TRBV2 and TRBJ2-2; 8 bases align to TRBD2. Germline V CDR1 and CDR2: SNHLY, FYNNEI. J gave up 8 bases and V 4 bases, and 9 bases lay outside the gene matches. The CDR3 covers 15 residues. The CDR3 here is CASSVSGGSTGELFF. In DNA, the CDR3 is TGTGCCAGCAGTGTATCGGGGGGGTCTACAGGGGAGCTGTTTTTT.

The V and J genes are TRBV11-2 and TRBJ2-4; the D gene is possibly TRBD2 (6 bases). Germline CDR1 is SGHAT and CDR2 is FQNNGV. Trimming took 1 base from V and 0 from J, leaving 16 bases between them. This CDR3 is built from 18 residues. The CDR3 DNA follows: TGTGCCAGCAGCTTAGCGTGGGGGGAGGAGGAAGCCAAAAACATTCAGTACTTC. This encodes CASSLAWGEEEAKNIQYF.

In its sample, this clone was seen once. The chain has TRBV18 and TRBJ2-3; unclear D gene. V lost 3 bases to trimming and J lost 2 bases, with 9 bases between them. This CDR3 spans 14 amino acids. The V gene's germline CDR1 is KGHSH and CDR2 LQKENI. The CDR3 sequence is CASSPLQNTDTQYF. For the CDR3, the DNA is TGTGCCAGCTCACCTCTACAGAACACAGATACGCAGTATTTT.

This clone was detected a few times. The chain links TRBV4-1 to TRBJ2-4, with 11 bases identical to TRBD2. The CDR3 loop spans 17 amino acids. V gave up 4 bases and J gave up 0 bases; unmatched junction bases: 5. CDR1 is MGHRA, CDR2 YSYEKL, per germline. DNA for the CDR3: TGCGCCAGCAGCCCCCAGGGACTAGCGGTAGCCAAAAACATTCAGTACTTC. Its protein product is CASSPQGLAVAKNIQYF.

This chain connects TRBV7-8 to TRBJ2-1; TRBD1 matches 8 bases. This CDR3 has 15 residues. V was pared by 3 bases and J by 9 bases, with 10 bases of the junction left unmatched. Germline V gene sequence: CDR1 SGHVS, CDR2 FQNEAQ. CDR3 loop: CASSFAGQGTGEQFF. The CDR3 DNA follows: TGTGCCAGCAGCTTCGCCGGACAGGGCACGGGTGAGCAGTTCTTC.

CDR3 in amino acids: CASRTGGHENTEAFF. CDR3 coding DNA: TGCGCCAGCAGGACAGGGGGCCATGAGAACACTGAAGCTTTCTTT. This sequence joins TRBV5-1 and TRBJ1-1; 10 bases line up with TRBD1. In germline, CDR1 is SGHRS, CDR2 YFSETQ. This CDR3 is 15 amino acids long. The V gene end was trimmed by 5 bases and the J gene end by 1 base; junction bases not matched to a gene: 5.